These T cell receptor beta chains were read from a single sample in a study of response to subunit inactivated influenza vaccine. TCRdb recomputed calls from the RT-PCR reads with MiXCR, one row per CDR3 protein. The sample carries over 400,000 distinct CDR3 sequences, approximately 12% recorded once. Sequenced here: PBMCs from blood, sampled 40 to 50 days after vaccination. The receptors shown here come from a man aged 45-60 years who received an inactivated influenza vaccine. Each CDR3 is given with its conserved first and last residue. D genes are given only for firm matches. Clone size, where shown, is once, few, many, or a class for clones that have expanded.

J gene,clone size,D gene,V gene,CDR3 DNA,CDR3 protein
TRBJ2-7,.,TRBD1,TRBV7-9,TGTGCCAGCAGCCTCATTATCGGGACAGGGTTTTACGAGCAGTACTTC,CASSLIIGTGFYEQYF
TRBJ2-7,few,.,TRBV6-2/TRBV6-3,TGTGCCAGCAGTTACCAGCGGGCGGGCTCCTACGAGCAGTACTTC,CASSYQRAGSYEQYF
TRBJ1-1,many,.,TRBV6-1,TGTGCCAGCAGCTTCCAGGGTGTGAACACTGAAGCTTTCTTT,CASSFQGVNTEAFF
TRBJ2-5,many,.,TRBV5-1,TGCGCCAGCAGCATAAAAGGAGGGGGAGAGACCCAGTACTTC,CASSIKGGGETQYF
TRBJ2-1,few,.,TRBV4-3,TGCGCCAGCAGCCAAGATATGGCCGCGCCGACTACTCTACATTCCAATGAGCAGTTCTTC,CASSQDMAAPTTLHSNEQFF
TRBJ2-5,.,.,TRBV24-1,TGTGCCACCGGGGGAGGGACAGAAGAGACCCAGTACTTC,CATGGGTEETQYF
TRBJ1-2,.,TRBD1,TRBV27,TGTGCCAGCAGTCTCCGTGGACAGGGAGCTGGCTACACCTTC,CASSLRGQGAGYTF
TRBJ2-2,few,.,TRBV6-5,TGTGCCAGCAGTCCGGCCACCGGGGAGCTGTTTTTT,CASSPATGELFF
TRBJ2-3,few,TRBD2,TRBV7-9,TGTGCCAGCAGCGCCGGGACTAGCGGGCCCACAGATACGCAGTATTTT,CASSAGTSGPTDTQYF
TRBJ1-1,.,.,TRBV20-1,TGCAGTGCTAGCCGACTGCGCAGGGAGCCGAAAACGGTCATGAACACTGAAGCTTTCTTT,CSASRLRREPKTVMNTEAFF